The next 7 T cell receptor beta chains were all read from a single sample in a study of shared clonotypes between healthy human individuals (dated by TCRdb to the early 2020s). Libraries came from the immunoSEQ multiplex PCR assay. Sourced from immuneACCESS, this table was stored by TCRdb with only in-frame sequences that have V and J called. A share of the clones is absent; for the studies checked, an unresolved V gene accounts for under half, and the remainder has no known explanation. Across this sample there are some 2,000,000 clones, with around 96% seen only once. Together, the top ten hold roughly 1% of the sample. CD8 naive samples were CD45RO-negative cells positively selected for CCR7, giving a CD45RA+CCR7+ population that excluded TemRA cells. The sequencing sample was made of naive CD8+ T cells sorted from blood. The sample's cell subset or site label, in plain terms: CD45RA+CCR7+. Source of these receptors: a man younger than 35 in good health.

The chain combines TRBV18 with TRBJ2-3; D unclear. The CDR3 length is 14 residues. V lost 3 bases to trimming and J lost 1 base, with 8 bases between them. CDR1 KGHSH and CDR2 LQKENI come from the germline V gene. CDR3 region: CASSPRAGTDTQYF. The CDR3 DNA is TGTGCCAGCTCACCCCGGGCAGGCACAGATACGCAGTATTTT.

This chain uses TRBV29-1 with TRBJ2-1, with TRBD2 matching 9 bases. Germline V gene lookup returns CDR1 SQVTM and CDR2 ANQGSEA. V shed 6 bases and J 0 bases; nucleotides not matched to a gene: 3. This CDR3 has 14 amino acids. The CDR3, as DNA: TGCAGCGTAGCGGGGGGCCTCTCCTACAATGAGCAGTTCTTC. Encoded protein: CSVAGGLSYNEQFF.

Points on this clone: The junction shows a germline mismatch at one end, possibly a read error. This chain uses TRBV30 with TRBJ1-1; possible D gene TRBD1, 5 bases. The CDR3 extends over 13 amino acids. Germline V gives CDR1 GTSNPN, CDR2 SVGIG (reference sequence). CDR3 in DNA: TGTGCCTGGATCGGGCGAGCCGGGACTGGAGCTTTCTTT. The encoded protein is CAWIGRAGTGAFF.

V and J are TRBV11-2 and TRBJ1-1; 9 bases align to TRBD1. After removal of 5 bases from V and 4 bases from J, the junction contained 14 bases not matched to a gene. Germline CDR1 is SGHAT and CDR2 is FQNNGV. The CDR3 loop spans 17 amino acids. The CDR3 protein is CASSPTRDREDGTEAFF. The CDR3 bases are TGTGCCAGCAGCCCAACTCGGGACAGGGAAGACGGCACTGAAGCTTTCTTT. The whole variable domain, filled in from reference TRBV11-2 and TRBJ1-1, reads EAGVAQSPRYKIIEKRQSVAFWCNPISGHATLYWYQQILGQGPKLLIQFQNNGVVDDSQLPKDRFSAERLKGVDSTLKIQPAKLEDSAVYLCASSPTRDREDGTEAFFGQGTRLTVV.

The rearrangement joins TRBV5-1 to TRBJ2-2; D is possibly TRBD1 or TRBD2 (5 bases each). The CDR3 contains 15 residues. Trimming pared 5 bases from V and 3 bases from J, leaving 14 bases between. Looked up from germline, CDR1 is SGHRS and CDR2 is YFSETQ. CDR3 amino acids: CASRYRDDYTGELFF. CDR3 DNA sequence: TGCGCCAGCAGATACCGGGACGATTACACCGGGGAGCTGTTTTTT.

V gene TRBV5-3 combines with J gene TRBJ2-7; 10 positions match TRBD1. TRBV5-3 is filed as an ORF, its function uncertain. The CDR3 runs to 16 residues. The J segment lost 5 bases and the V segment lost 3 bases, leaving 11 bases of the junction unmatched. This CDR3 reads CARSSPGQGTSDEQYF. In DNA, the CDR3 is TGTGCCAGAAGCTCCCCGGGACAGGGGACATCGGACGAGCAGTACTTC.

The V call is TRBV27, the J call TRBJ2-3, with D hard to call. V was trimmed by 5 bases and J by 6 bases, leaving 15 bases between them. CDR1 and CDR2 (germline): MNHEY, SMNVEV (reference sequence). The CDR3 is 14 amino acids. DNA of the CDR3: TGTGCCAGCAGTCCGAATCCTGCGCAGGATACGCAGTATTTT. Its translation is CASSPNPAQDTQYF.